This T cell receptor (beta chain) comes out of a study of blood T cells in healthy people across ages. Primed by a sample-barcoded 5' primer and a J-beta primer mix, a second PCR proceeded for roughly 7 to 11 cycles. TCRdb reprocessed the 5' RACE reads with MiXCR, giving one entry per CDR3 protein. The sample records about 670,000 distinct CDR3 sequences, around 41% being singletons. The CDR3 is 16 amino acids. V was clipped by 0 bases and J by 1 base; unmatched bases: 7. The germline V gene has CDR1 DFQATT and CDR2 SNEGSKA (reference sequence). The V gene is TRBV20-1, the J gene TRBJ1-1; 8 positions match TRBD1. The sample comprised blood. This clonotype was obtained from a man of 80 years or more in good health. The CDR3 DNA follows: TGCAGTGCTAGAGATCCAGGGGGCGCGGGGAACACTGAAGCTTTCTTT. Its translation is CSARDPGGAGNTEAFF.